The rows below give T cell receptor beta chains drawn from one sample of a study of blood T cell repertoires in COVID-19. Data came from immunoSEQ multiplex PCR; TCRdb stores just in-frame clones and leaves some out. The sample lists over 200,000 clones; 88% were seen once. Sample: peripheral blood. The receptors were sampled from a human donor in a cohort sampled during active COVID-19. Each CDR3 is given with its conserved first and last residue. Fields, in order: J gene, D gene, V gene, CDR3 DNA, CDR3 protein. D genes are given only for firm matches.

TRBJ1-3,.,TRBV5-1,TGCGCCAGCAGCCCCACAGCGGCTGGAAACACCATATATTTT,CASSPTAAGNTIYF
TRBJ1-2,TRBD1,TRBV28,TGTGCCAGCGCGGTTTTATACAGGGGGCGACCCATGCCCCATGGCTACACCTTC,CASAVLYRGRPMPHGYTF
TRBJ1-3,.,TRBV14,TGTGCCAGCAGCCAGCGAGACCTAACAGTTTACAAGGCGAGCACCATATATTTT,CASSQRDLTVYKASTIYF
TRBJ1-1,.,TRBV7-9,TGTGCCAGCAGCTTACGCGTCCAGGGCACTGAAGCTTTCTTT,CASSLRVQGTEAFF
TRBJ2-3,.,TRBV7-2,TGTGCCAGCAGCTCGCAGGGGGGTACCTTCACAGATACGCAGTATTTT,CASSSQGGTFTDTQYF
TRBJ2-1,TRBD2,TRBV5-4,TGTGCCAGTAGGGTGTTGGCTAGCGGGGGGGCCACTAATGAGCAGTTCTTC,CASRVLASGGATNEQFF
TRBJ2-1,.,TRBV30,TGTGCCTGGAGTTCAGGGGGGAGGTATCATGAGCAGTTCTTC,CAWSSGGRYHEQFF
TRBJ2-7,.,TRBV27,TGTGCCAGCAGATGGCGGGACGCCGGCTCCTACGAGCAGTACTTC,CASRWRDAGSYEQYF
TRBJ2-2,.,TRBV29-1,TGCAGCGTCGTACATCAGGGCGCCGGGGAGCTGTTTTTT,CSVVHQGAGELFF
TRBJ2-3,.,TRBV9,TGTGCCAGCAGCGTGGCGACTAGCACAGATACGCAGTATTTT,CASSVATSTDTQYF